These 5 T cell receptor beta chains were sequenced from one sample in a study of cytomegalovirus exposure and HLA in healthy donors (dated by TCRdb to about 2017). The protocol used for the library was the immunoSEQ multiplex PCR assay. For the multiplex PCR, a mixture combining 60 forward primers for TCR Vbeta segments and 13 reverse primers for TCR Jbeta segments was used. This immuneACCESS table, as held by TCRdb, lists in-frame sequences with V and J called but not all clones. Of the missing ones, under half trace to an unresolved V gene in checked studies; the others have no known cause. The table for this sample lists around 130,000 clones; 80% of them were counted only once. Roughly 2.4% of the sample is in the top ten clones. Material: PBMCs. The receptors here all came from a man aged 25 to 40 in good health and CMV-seronegative.

The V call is TRBV5-1, the J call TRBJ2-5; maybe TRBD1 (5 bases). V lost 7 bases to trimming and J lost 3 bases, with 13 bases between them. The CDR3 contains 13 residues. Germline CDR1 reads SGHRS; CDR2 reads YFSETQ. The CDR3 DNA reads as TGCGCCAGCGGACCCTTAGGGGAAGAGACCCAGTACTTC. Amino acids: CASGPLGEETQYF. Supplemented by reference TRBV5-1 and TRBJ2-5, the full variable domain reads KAGVTQTPRYLIKTRGQQVTLSCSPISGHRSVSWYQQTPGQGLQFLFEYFSETQRNKGNFPGRFSGRQFSNSRSEMNVSTLELGDSALYLCASGPLGEETQYFGPGTRLLVL.

This chain uses TRBV4-3 with TRBJ2-7; 8 nucleotides line up with TRBD2. This CDR3 has 16 amino acids. The V gene's germline CDR1 is LGHNA and CDR2 YSLEER. V trimming: 1 base; J trimming: 1 base; junction bases outside the gene matches: 6. The CDR3 DNA reads TGCGCCAGCAGCCAAGTAATCAGCGGGAGATCCTACGAGCAGTACTTC. It translates to CASSQVISGRSYEQYF.

The J gene is TRBJ2-1, the V gene TRBV6-6; D is undetermined. The CDR3 is 14 amino acids. The germline V gene encodes CDR1 MNHNY and CDR2 SVGAGI (reference sequence). Trimming removed 6 bases at V and 7 bases at J, with 16 bases between. In DNA form, the CDR3 reads TGTGCCAGCAGCACCAGCCAAGAGGTGAATGAGCAGTTCTTC. Residues: CASSTSQEVNEQFF.

The J gene is TRBJ2-7, the V gene TRBV11-2, with unresolved D. The germline gives CDR1 SGHAT, CDR2 FQNNGV. Trimming took 5 bases from V and 2 from J, leaving 10 bases between them. The CDR3 extends over 13 amino acids. This CDR3 reads CASSGPNPYEQYF. CDR3 in DNA: TGTGCCAGCAGCGGGCCAAACCCCTACGAGCAGTACTTC.

The chain has TRBV28 and TRBJ2-7; possibly TRBD1 for D (5 bases). Trimming took 4 bases from V and 4 from J, leaving 8 bases between them. Germline V gene data show CDR1 as MDHEN and CDR2 as SYDVKM. The CDR3 sequence is 12 residues long. The CDR3 loop reads CASSSTDYEQYF. Here the CDR3 DNA reads TGTGCCAGCAGTTCGACAGATTACGAGCAGTACTTC. The full variable domain, in which reference TRBV28 and TRBJ2-7 provide the parts outside the CDR3, is DVKVTQSSRYLVKRTGEKVFLECVQDMDHENMFWYRQDPGLGLRLIYFSYDVKMKEKGDIPEGYSVSREKKERFSLILESASTNQTSMYLCASSSTDYEQYFGPGTRLTVT.